This T cell receptor beta chain was sequenced during a study of Ad26.COV2.S vaccination and SARS-CoV-2 variants (dated by TCRdb to 2020 to 2022). Describing the broader study: Vaccine-arm donors came from COV1001, a multicentre, randomized, double-blind, placebo-controlled phase I-IIa trial of Ad26.COV2.S in healthy adults. Dosing of Ad26.COV2.S was intramuscular, at either 5x10^10 or 1x10^11 viral particles, delivered as one shot or as two shots spaced 56 days apart. The specificity and breadth of SARS-CoV-2-reactive T cell receptors after Ad26.COV2.S vaccination were assessed by TCRbeta repertoire sequencing. A total of 32 samples were included in the TCR-sequenced set, comprising roughly 19 Ad26.COV2.S vaccine recipients, 5 placebo recipients and 8 SARS-CoV-2 convalescent individuals. Trial participants were randomized into five groups of five, in which low-dose or high-dose Ad26.COV2.S was given once or twice, or placebo was given on both occasions. Throughout the experiments and outcome assessment, investigators stayed blinded to trial group allocation.

In the germline V gene, CDR1 corresponds to LGHNA and CDR2 to YNFKEQ. V lost 0 bases and J lost 3 bases; the stretch between them is 5 bases long. The CDR3, from cysteine to phenylalanine, totals 13 residues. Only CDR3 DNA is held: 39 bases, read in frame from base 1. The immunoSEQ Assay was the method used to sequence TCRbeta CDR3 regions. After extraction, genomic DNA underwent amplification by bias-controlled multiplex PCR, followed by high-throughput sequencing. From the authors' description of their analysis: To quantify the absolute abundance of every unique TCRbeta CDR3 region, sequences were collapsed and filtered. T cell fraction was estimated by normalizing TCRbeta template counts to usable DNA, with usable DNA measured through amplification of reference genes found in all nucleated cells. Repertoire TCRs were annotated as SARS-CoV-2-specific by exact matching of V gene, CDR3 amino acid sequence and J gene to a known reactive TCR set. The reference SARS-CoV-2 TCR set was obtained from MIRA and was filtered for enrichment in COVID-19-positive ImmuneCODE repertoires, whereby public or cross-reactive TCRs were removed. Using the MIRA antigens, annotated TCRs were further analysed by specific ORF or by position within an ORF. Breadth was defined as the number of annotated unique rearrangements divided by the total number of unique productive rearrangements, and depth was defined as the summed frequency of the annotated unique rearrangements. TCR breadth was compared between groups using two-sided Wilcoxon rank-sum tests. Entries here come from immuneACCESS through TCRdb and include only in-frame sequences with V and J called. Some clones fail to appear in such tables; in the studies checked, an unresolved V gene covers under half of the shortfall, and the cause of the remainder is unknown. D and trimming were read from the DNA, whereas the V and J calls and clone size are those reported in that table. The sample table holds about 480,000 clones, of which 87% were seen once. Over 10% of the sample belongs to the ten largest clones.

Comment on this clone: Its antigen is currently not known. Base qualities are missing; no much larger clone stands one base away. Other DNA sequences of this sample code for an identical CDR3.

The sample's treatment or condition, from its label and the paper: about 20 received Ad26.COV2.S at low or high dose, single or two shots; about 5 received placebo; per-sample allocation not given. Repertoires of vaccine and placebo recipients were sequenced from samples taken on day 63 after the first injection. In Cohort 1b, roughly 25 adults aged 18-55 years were enrolled at a single site in Boston, USA, between 29 July and 7 August 2020. Ad26.COV2.S was a replication-incompetent adenovirus type 26 vector that expressed a prefusion-stabilized SARS-CoV-2 spike protein derived from the original Wuhan strain. General findings and caveats noted by the study authors: Vaccine and placebo recipients had comparable non-spike TCR breadth, which fits with the vaccine containing only spike. After vaccination, substantial breadth of spike-specific CD8+ and CD4+ T cell responses was reported. It was noted by the authors that total T cell responses may have been underestimated by the TCR breadth and depth analyses. Ad26.COV2.S recipients had higher spike-specific TCR breadth than placebo recipients (P = 0.0014). The study lacked the statistical power to compare responses across vaccine doses or regimens.

Sequenced material: peripheral blood, taken in a trial of Ad26.COV2.S vaccine versus placebo. The sequence was collected from a person aged 18-65 years who received the Ad26.COV2.S COVID-19 vaccine or a placebo. The sequence joins TRBV4-2 to TRBJ1-2; no confident D gene assignment can be made. The CDR3 region reads CASSQDRDYGYTF. The DNA sequence follows: TGTGCCAGCAGCCAAGACCGAGACTATGGCTACACCTTC.